This TCR beta chain was recovered during a study of blood T cells in healthy people across ages. The V end lost 4 bases, the J end lost 5 bases, and 11 bases lay between the germline ends. This CDR3 comprises 13 residues. The germline V gene has CDR1 SGHRS and CDR2 YFSETQ. A sample-barcoded 5' primer and a J-beta primer mix were used in a second PCR of roughly 7 to 12 cycles. Unique molecular identifiers of 12 random nucleotides labeled each cDNA. TCRdb re-called the 5' RACE reads with MiXCR, one entry per CDR3 protein. Here the sample spans roughly 680,000 distinct CDR3 sequences, 52% being singletons. The sample holds a few counts of this clonotype.

Sample: blood. The sequence came from a woman older than 75 in good health. The genes are TRBV5-1 and TRBJ2-3; no reliable D call. The DNA for the CDR3 is TGCGCCAGCAGCCCCGGCGGTATAGATACGCAGTATTTT. It encodes CASSPGGIDTQYF.